The source of this T cell receptor (beta chain) is a study of cytomegalovirus exposure and HLA in healthy donors. The study, taken as a whole, reports: Analyzed later, most CMV-associated TCR beta chains appeared HLA-restricted.

Both 60 Vbeta primers and 13 Jbeta primers went into the PCR. TCRdb's table, derived via immunoSEQ multiplex PCR, lists solely in-frame clones and lacks some. Here the sample spans under 150,000 clones, roughly four fifths being singletons. The V end was cut by 7 bases, the J end by 4 bases, with 22 bases between. The CDR3 has 16 amino acids. Looked up from germline, CDR1 is LNHNV and CDR2 is YYDKDF (reference sequence). Notes on this clone: What it binds is unknown.

Sequencing input: PBMCs. The genes are TRBV15 and TRBJ1-1; weak D call: TRBD1 (6 bases). The clonotype originates from a male donor in good health and CMV-seronegative. The CDR3 nucleotides are TGTGCCACCACAACTCGGGACAATCTCCCCCGCACTGAAGCTTTCTTT. Its protein is CATTTRDNLPRTEAFF.